These 17 T cell receptor beta chains share one sample of origin, sequenced in a study of blood T cells in healthy people across ages. Primed by a sample-barcoded 5' primer and a J-beta primer mix, a second PCR proceeded for about 6 to 11 cycles. Each CDR3 protein is one row after TCRdb ran MiXCR on the 5' RACE reads. The table shows roughly 1.4 million distinct CDR3 sequences, with roughly 59% occurring only once. Sequenced sample: blood. The source is a man between 18 and 29 years old in good health.

CDR3 bases: TGTGCCAGCAGTTACCCTACCAGCCTTCGGGATTCACCCCTCCACTTT. This translates into CASSYPTSLRDSPLHF. The V call is TRBV6-6, the J call TRBJ1-6; D call uncertain. The CDR3 length is 16 residues. CDR1 and CDR2 from the germline V gene are MNHNY and SVGAGI (reference sequence). Trimming cost V 2 bases and J 8 bases, with 16 bases left between them.

Ten or more counts support this clonotype. The chain is built from TRBV12-3 or TRBV12-4 and TRBJ1-4; D call uncertain. There are 12 residues in the CDR3. Trimming shortened V by 3 bases and J by 2 bases, and 1 base separated the two germline ends. The CDR3 DNA follows: TGTGCCAGCAGTTTGACTAATGAAAAACTGTTTTTT. Translation: CASSLTNEKLFF.

The chain is built from TRBV7-2 and TRBJ1-2; D perhaps matches TRBD1 (5 bases). The CDR3 consists of 15 residues. V lost 3 bases and J 0 bases, leaving 11 bases between the germline ends. CDR1 is SGHTA and CDR2 is FQGNSA in the germline V gene. The CDR3 DNA reads as TGTGCCAGCAGCTTGATACAAGGGGCTAACTATGGCTACACCTTC. This codes for CASSLIQGANYGYTF.

This clonotype was detected once. The genes are TRBV4-3 and TRBJ2-3; 8 bases are a match to TRBD2. The CDR3 extends over 17 amino acids. Germline V gene lookup returns CDR1 LGHNA and CDR2 YSLEER. V lost 0 bases and J lost 5; bases outside the gene matches: 10. CDR3 residues: CASSQDSGGGYVDTQYF. CDR3 DNA: TGCGCCAGCAGCCAAGATTCGGGCGGGGGGTATGTAGATACGCAGTATTTT.

This sequence joins TRBV11-2 and TRBJ2-3; the D is unclear. Germline values: CDR1 SGHAT, CDR2 FQNNGV. The CDR3 covers 15 residues. V lost 2 bases to trimming and J lost 0 bases, with 9 bases between them. The DNA of the CDR3 is TGTGCCAGCAGCTTAAGGGTAGAGAGCACAGATACGCAGTATTTT. This translates into CASSLRVESTDTQYF. The whole variable domain, filled in from reference TRBV11-2 and TRBJ2-3, reads EAGVAQSPRYKIIEKRQSVAFWCNPISGHATLYWYQQILGQGPKLLIQFQNNGVVDDSQLPKDRFSAERLKGVDSTLKIQPAKLEDSAVYLCASSLRVESTDTQYFGPGTRLTVL.

This clonotype has ten or more counts. The chain couples TRBV5-1 to TRBJ2-7; TRBD1 agrees at 7 bases. This CDR3 contains 14 residues. V lost 0 bases to trimming and J lost 0 bases; unmatched junction nucleotides: 0. Per the germline V gene, CDR1 is SGHRS and CDR2 is YFSETQ. CDR3 DNA sequence: TGCGCCAGCAGCTTGGGGGACAGCTCCTACGAGCAGTACTTC. Residues: CASSLGDSSYEQYF.

The sample holds a few counts of this clonotype. The chain combines TRBV5-6 with TRBJ2-1, with a weak D call TRBD1 (5 bases). This CDR3 region has 15 residues. Between the trimmed V and J ends, which lost 6 bases and 7 bases, there was a span of 20 bases. Germline CDR1 and CDR2: SGHDT and YYEEEE. The CDR3 nucleotides are TGTGCCAGCACCGTTAGGGGCATCCTAGATAATGAGCAGTTCTTC. Its translation is CASTVRGILDNEQFF.

This chain links TRBV20-1 with TRBJ1-4, with D maybe TRBD1 (5 bases). The length of the CDR3 is 12 residues. V gave up 3 bases and J gave up 8 bases, with 10 bases separating them. The V gene's germline CDR1 is DFQATT and CDR2 SNEGSKA (reference sequence). The CDR3 reads CSASQGYEKLFF. CDR3 sequence (DNA): TGCAGTGCTAGTCAGGGTTACGAAAAACTGTTTTTT.

J is TRBJ1-1 and V is TRBV12-3 or TRBV12-4; a possible D gene is TRBD1 (6 bases). V was shortened by 4 bases and J by 4 bases, with 10 bases between the two germline ends. The CDR3 has 13 amino acids. The CDR3 nucleotides read TGTGCCAGCAGTTCCGGGGGGCGCACTGAAGCTTTCTTT. Protein product: CASSSGGRTEAFF.

The rearrangement uses TRBV20-1 and TRBJ2-7; D gene ambiguous. Trimming pared 5 bases from V and 0 bases from J, leaving 14 bases between. The germline gives CDR1 DFQATT, CDR2 SNEGSKA (reference sequence). This CDR3 is built from 14 residues. For the CDR3, the DNA is TGCAGTGCTCAGAGCGTTAAACGCTCCTACGAGCAGTACTTC. Its protein is CSAQSVKRSYEQYF.

The chain is built from TRBV4-3 and TRBJ2-3; 12 nucleotides line up with TRBD2. Germline V gives CDR1 LGHNA, CDR2 YSLEER. J was trimmed by 5 bases and V by 3 bases; bases with no gene match: 9. This CDR3 contains 17 residues. CDR3 bases: TGCGCCAGCAGCCAGGTCCCGACTAGCGGGGGAGGAGATACGCAGTATTTT. It yields the protein CASSQVPTSGGGDTQYF.

This chain's CDR3 is CASRQQGYSNQPQHF. CDR3 DNA sequence: TGTGCCAGCAGGCAACAGGGGTATAGCAATCAGCCCCAGCATTTT. The V and J genes are TRBV6-5 and TRBJ1-5, with 7 bases that match TRBD1. V lost 6 bases and J lost 0; bases outside the gene matches: 5. This CDR3 region has 15 residues. CDR1 MNHEY and CDR2 SVGAGI come from the germline V gene.

This rearrangement joins TRBV21-1 to TRBJ1-1; TRBD1, the table's D call, lacks a check against the DNA. TRBV21-1 is shown as a pseudogene. This CDR3 is 15 amino acids long. CDR3 in amino acids: CASSLQRPGGAEAFF. Here the CDR3 DNA reads TGTGCCAGCAGCCTTCAGAGGCCAGGGGGAGCTGAAGCTTTCTTT.

This chain uses TRBV25-1 with TRBJ1-2; D not resolved. Germline V gives CDR1 MGHDK, CDR2 SYGVNS. The CDR3 totals 15 residues. V was shortened by 3 bases and J by 2 bases, with 13 bases between the two germline ends. DNA of the CDR3: TGTGCCAGCAGTGATTGGGGTATTGTCAACTATGGCTACACCTTC. The encoded protein is CASSDWGIVNYGYTF.

The chain recombines TRBV4-1 with TRBJ2-5; D is possibly TRBD2 (5 bases). Judging by the DNA end, TRBJ2-7 fits better; the J call may be wrong. Germline V lookup: CDR1 MGHRA, CDR2 YSYEKL. The CDR3 spans 18 residues. CDR3: CASSQDPSGRVLTYEQYF. CDR3 bases: TGCGCCAGCAGCCAAGACCCGTCGGGAAGGGTCCTAACCTACGAGCAGTACTTC.

The J gene is TRBJ2-1, the V gene TRBV29-1; a possible D gene is TRBD2 (6 bases). Germline-derived CDR1 and CDR2 are SQVTM and ANQGSEA. This CDR3 contains 13 residues. The CDR3 spells CGGRRVEINEQFF. The CDR3 DNA reads as TGCGGCGGCAGGAGGGTTGAGATCAATGAGCAGTTCTTC.

The chain carries TRBV7-9 and TRBJ2-5, with 8 nucleotides matching TRBD1. CDR3 length: 17 amino acids. V lost 5 bases and J lost 5; bases outside the gene matches: 16. Germline V lookup: CDR1 SEHNR, CDR2 FQNEAQ (reference sequence). CDR3 sequence (DNA): TGTGCCAGCAGCCCCCGGGATGGGAAAGACAGGGGCGAGACCCAGTACTTC. Protein: CASSPRDGKDRGETQYF. The variable domain in full, with the rest retrieved from reference TRBV7-9 and TRBJ2-5, is DTGVSQNPRHKITKRGQNVTFRCDPISEHNRLYWYRQTLGQGPEFLTYFQNEAQLEKSRLLSDRFSAERPKGSFSTLEIQRTEQGDSAMYLCASSPRDGKDRGETQYFGPGTRLLVL.